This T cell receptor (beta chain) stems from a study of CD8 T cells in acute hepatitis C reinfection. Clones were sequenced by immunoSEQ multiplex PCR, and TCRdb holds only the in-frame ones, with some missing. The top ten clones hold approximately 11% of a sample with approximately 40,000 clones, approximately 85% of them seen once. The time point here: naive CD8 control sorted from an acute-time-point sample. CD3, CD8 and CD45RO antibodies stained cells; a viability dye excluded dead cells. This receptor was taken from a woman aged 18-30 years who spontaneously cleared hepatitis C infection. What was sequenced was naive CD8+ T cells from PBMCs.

CDR3 in DNA: TGTGCCAGCAGTACGGGATACAGCAATCAGCCCCAGCATTTT. It encodes CASSTGYSNQPQHF. The chain carries TRBV27 and TRBJ1-5, with D unclear. The CDR3 has 14 residues. Trimming stripped 5 bases from V and 1 base from J, with 9 bases between. Germline CDR1 MNHEY, CDR2 SMNVEV (reference sequence).